One and the same sample provided the 5 T cell receptor beta chains below, sequenced in a study of radiotherapy plus CTLA-4 blockade in lung cancer. Clones were sequenced by immunoSEQ multiplex PCR, and TCRdb holds only the in-frame ones, with some missing. The sample records about 50,000 clones, about 85% being singletons. Sample: peripheral blood, taken from a patient treated with radiotherapy plus ipilimumab. The receptors here all came from a human donor with non-small cell lung cancer whose response to radiotherapy plus ipilimumab could not be evaluated.

The chain links TRBV28 to TRBJ1-3; D remains ambiguous. The CDR3 covers 13 residues. Germline CDR1 and CDR2: MDHEN and SYDVKM. Trimming pared 4 bases from V and 8 bases from J, leaving 12 bases between. The CDR3 sequence is CASSSPGADTIYF. CDR3 sequence (DNA): TGTGCCAGCAGTTCCCCCGGAGCTGACACCATATATTTT.

CDR3 amino acids: CASSTDRLETQYF. As DNA, the CDR3 is TGTGCCAGTAGCACGGACAGGTTGGAGACCCAGTACTTC. This chain uses TRBV19 with TRBJ2-5, with 7 bases matching TRBD1. Per germline, CDR1 LNHDA and CDR2 SQIVND (reference sequence). The length of the CDR3 is 13 residues. The ends lost 6 bases at V and 5 bases at J; junction bases unmatched: 6.

The J gene is TRBJ2-1, the V gene TRBV2, with D uncertain. CDR1 is SNHLY, CDR2 FYNNEI, per germline. Trimming removed 5 bases at V and 12 bases at J, with 20 bases between. CDR3 length: 14 residues. CDR3 loop: CASSSVLTARWQFF. CDR3 nucleotides: TGTGCCAGCAGTTCTGTACTCACAGCCCGATGGCAGTTCTTC.

This chain links TRBV6-1 with TRBJ1-5, with a weak D call TRBD1 (6 bases). V lost 6 bases and J lost 1, with 13 bases in between. CDR3 length: 15 residues. Germline CDR1 reads MNHNS; CDR2 reads SASEGT. The CDR3 DNA sequence: TGTGCCAGCAGAACAACAGGGTCGAGCAATCAGCCCCAGCATTTT. It translates to CASRTTGSSNQPQHF.

In its sample, this clone was seen a few times. The chain links TRBV7-9 to TRBJ2-7; 9 nucleotides align to TRBD1. With V trimmed by 5 bases and J by 3 bases, 8 bases remained unmatched. Germline CDR1 SEHNR, CDR2 FQNEAQ (reference sequence). The CDR3 contains 15 residues. This chain's CDR3 is CASSPGTGIIYEQYF. In DNA form, the CDR3 reads TGTGCCAGCAGCCCGGGGACAGGGATCATCTACGAGCAGTACTTC.